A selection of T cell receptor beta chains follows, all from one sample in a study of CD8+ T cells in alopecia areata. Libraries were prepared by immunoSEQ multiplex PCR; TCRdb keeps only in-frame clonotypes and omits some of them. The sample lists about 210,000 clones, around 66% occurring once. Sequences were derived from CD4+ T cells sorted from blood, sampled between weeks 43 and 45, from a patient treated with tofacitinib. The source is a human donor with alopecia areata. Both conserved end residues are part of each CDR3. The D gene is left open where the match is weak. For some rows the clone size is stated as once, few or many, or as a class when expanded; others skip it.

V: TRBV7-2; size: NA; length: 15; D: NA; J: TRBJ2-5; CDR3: CASMGPAGLAETQYF; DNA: TGTGCCAGCATGGGCCCGGCAGGGTTGGCGGAGACCCAGTACTTC
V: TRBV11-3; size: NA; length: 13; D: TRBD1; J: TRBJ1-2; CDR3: CASSPGTGNGYTF; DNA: TGTGCCAGCAGTCCCGGGACAGGGAATGGCTACACCTTC
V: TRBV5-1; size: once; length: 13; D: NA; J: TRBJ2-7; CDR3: CASSLVDSYEQYF; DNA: TGCGCCAGCAGCTTGGTCGACAGCTACGAGCAGTACTTC
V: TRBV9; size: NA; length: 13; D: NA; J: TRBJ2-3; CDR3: CASSIDFTDTQYF; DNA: TGTGCCAGCAGCATCGACTTTACAGATACGCAGTATTTT
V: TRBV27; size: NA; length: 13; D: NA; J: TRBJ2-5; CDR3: CASSLVSGETQYF; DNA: TGTGCCAGCAGTTTAGTTTCAGGGGAGACCCAGTACTTC
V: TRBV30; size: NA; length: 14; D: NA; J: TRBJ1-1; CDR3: CAWSRGRSHTEAFF; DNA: TGTGCCTGGAGTAGGGGCCGCTCCCACACTGAAGCTTTCTTT
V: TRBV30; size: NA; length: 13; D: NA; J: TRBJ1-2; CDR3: CAWSLLDFYGYTF; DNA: TGTGCCTGGAGTCTCCTGGACTTCTATGGCTACACCTTC
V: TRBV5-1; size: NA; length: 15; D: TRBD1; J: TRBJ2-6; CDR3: CASIPGGAGANVLTF; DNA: TGCGCCAGCATCCCAGGGGGCGCTGGGGCCAACGTCCTGACTTTC
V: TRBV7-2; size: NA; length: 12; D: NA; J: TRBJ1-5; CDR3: CASSVVNQPQHF; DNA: TGTGCCAGCAGCGTAGTAAATCAGCCCCAGCATTTT
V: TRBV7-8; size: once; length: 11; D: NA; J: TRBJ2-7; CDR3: CASSSEDEQYF; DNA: TGTGCCAGCAGCTCAGAAGATGAGCAGTACTTC
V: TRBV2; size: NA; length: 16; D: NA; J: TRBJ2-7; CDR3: CASRVQGGKASYEQYF; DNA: TGTGCCAGCAGGGTACAGGGAGGGAAGGCCTCCTACGAGCAGTACTTC
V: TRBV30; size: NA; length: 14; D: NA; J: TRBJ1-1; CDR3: CAWSRGQRGTEAFF; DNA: TGTGCCTGGAGCCGAGGACAGCGGGGCACTGAAGCTTTCTTT
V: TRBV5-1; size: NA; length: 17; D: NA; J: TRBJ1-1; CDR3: CASRLTREDSMNTEAFF; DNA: TGCGCCAGCAGACTAACGAGGGAGGACAGCATGAACACTGAAGCTTTCTTT
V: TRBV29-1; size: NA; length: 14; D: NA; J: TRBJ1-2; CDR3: CSVEPGRHLGGYTF; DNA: TGCAGCGTTGAGCCGGGACGGCACCTTGGCGGCTACACCTTC
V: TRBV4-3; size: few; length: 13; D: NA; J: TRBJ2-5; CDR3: CASSQGYPQTQYF; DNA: TGCGCCAGCAGCCAGGGGTATCCCCAGACCCAGTACTTC
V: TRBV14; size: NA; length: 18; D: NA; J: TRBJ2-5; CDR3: CASSQASPDPREQETQYF; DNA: TGTGCCAGCAGCCAAGCAAGTCCCGATCCGAGGGAACAAGAGACCCAGTACTTC
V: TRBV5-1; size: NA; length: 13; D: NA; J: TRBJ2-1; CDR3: CASSLNMNNEQFF; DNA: TGCGCCAGCAGCTTGAACATGAACAATGAGCAGTTCTTC
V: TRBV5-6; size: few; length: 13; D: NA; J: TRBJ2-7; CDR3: CASSTPAGYEQYF; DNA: TGTGCCAGCAGCACCCCGGCAGGGTACGAGCAGTACTTC
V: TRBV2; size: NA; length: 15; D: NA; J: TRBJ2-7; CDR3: CASSESALGSYEQYF; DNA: TGTGCCAGCAGTGAATCAGCGCTTGGGTCCTACGAGCAGTACTTC
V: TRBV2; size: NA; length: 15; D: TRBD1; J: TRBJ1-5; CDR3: CASSERTGNGQPQHF; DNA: TGTGCCAGCAGTGAGAGGACAGGGAATGGTCAGCCCCAGCATTTT
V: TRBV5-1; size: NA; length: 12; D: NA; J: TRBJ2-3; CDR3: CASSYDIDTQYF; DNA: TGCGCCAGCAGCTATGACATAGATACGCAGTATTTT
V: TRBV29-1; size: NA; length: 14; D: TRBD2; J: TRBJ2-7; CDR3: CSVGGAGGRYEQYF; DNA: TGCAGCGTTGGGGGAGCGGGGGGGCGCTACGAGCAGTACTTC
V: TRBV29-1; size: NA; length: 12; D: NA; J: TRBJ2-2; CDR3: CSVAGFTGELFF; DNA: TGCAGCGTTGCAGGATTCACCGGGGAGCTGTTTTTT
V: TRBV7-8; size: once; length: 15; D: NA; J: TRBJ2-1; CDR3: CASSLWGFSYNEQFF; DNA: TGTGCCAGCAGCTTATGGGGATTCTCCTACAATGAGCAGTTCTTC
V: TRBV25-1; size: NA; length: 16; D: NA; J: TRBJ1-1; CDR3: CASSAQTRKLNTEAFF; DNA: TGTGCCAGCAGTGCTCAAACCAGGAAACTGAACACTGAAGCTTTCTTT
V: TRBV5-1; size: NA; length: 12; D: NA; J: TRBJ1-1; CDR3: CASGTGNTEAFF; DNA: TGCGCCAGCGGGACGGGGAACACTGAAGCTTTCTTT
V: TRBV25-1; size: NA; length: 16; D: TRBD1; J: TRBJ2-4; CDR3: CASSRGLKEAKNIQYF; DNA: TGTGCCAGCAGCAGGGGGCTGAAGGAAGCCAAAAACATTCAGTACTTC
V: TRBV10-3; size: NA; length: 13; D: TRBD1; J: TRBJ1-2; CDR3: CAIGQGARLGYTF; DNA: TGTGCCATCGGACAGGGGGCTCGGCTTGGCTACACCTTC
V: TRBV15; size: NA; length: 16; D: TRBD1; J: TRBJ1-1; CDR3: CATSRATGRANTEAFF; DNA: TGTGCCACCAGCAGAGCGACAGGGAGGGCGAACACTGAAGCTTTCTTT
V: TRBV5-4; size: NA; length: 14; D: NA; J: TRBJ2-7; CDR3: CASSPEASSYEQYF; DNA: TGTGCCAGCAGCCCCGAGGCAAGCTCCTACGAGCAGTACTTC
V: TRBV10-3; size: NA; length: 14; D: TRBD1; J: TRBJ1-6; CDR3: CASSSTGSNSPLHF; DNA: TGTGCCAGCTCTTCGACAGGGAGCAATTCACCCCTCCACTTT
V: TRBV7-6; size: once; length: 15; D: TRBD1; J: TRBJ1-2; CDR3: CASKEGQGGNYGYTF; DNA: TGTGCCAGCAAAGAGGGTCAGGGGGGAAACTATGGCTACACCTTC
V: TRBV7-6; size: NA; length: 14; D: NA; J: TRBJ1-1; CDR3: CASSSSEMNTEAFF; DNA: TGTGCCAGCAGCTCCTCAGAGATGAACACTGAAGCTTTCTTT